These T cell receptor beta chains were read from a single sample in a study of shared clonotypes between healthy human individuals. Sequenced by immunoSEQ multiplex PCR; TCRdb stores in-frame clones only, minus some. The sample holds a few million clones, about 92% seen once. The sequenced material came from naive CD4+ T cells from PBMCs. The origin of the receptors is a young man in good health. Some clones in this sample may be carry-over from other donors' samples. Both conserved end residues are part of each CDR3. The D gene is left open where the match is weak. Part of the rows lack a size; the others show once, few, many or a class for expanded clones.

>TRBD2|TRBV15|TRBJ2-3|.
CATSPRLAGGVDTQYF
TGTGCCACCAGCCCCCGGCTAGCGGGAGGAGTAGATACGCAGTATTTT
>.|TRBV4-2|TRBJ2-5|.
CASSQSRQGGETQYF
TGTGCCAGCAGCCAATCTCGGCAGGGCGGCGAGACCCAGTACTTC
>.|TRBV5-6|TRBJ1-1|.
CASSQDQGRNTEAFF
TGTGCCAGCAGCCAAGACCAGGGGAGGAACACTGAAGCTTTCTTT
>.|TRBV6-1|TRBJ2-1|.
CASSEKGFEQFF
TGTGCCAGCAGTGAAAAAGGTTTTGAGCAGTTCTTC
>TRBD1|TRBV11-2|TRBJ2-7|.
CASSFGDRDYEQYF
TGTGCCAGCAGCTTCGGGGACAGGGACTACGAGCAGTACTTC
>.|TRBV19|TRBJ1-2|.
CASSSGEARANGYTF
TGTGCCAGTAGTTCCGGAGAGGCGAGGGCGAATGGCTACACCTTC
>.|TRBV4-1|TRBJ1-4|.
CASSQTRVPNEKLFF
TGCGCCAGCAGCCAAACCCGGGTCCCGAATGAAAAACTGTTTTTT
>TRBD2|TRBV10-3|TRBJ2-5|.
CAISEPTSIAAQYF
TGTGCCATCAGTGAGCCGACTAGCATCGCGGCCCAGTACTTC
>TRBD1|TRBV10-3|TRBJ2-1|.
CAIKGQGLEQFF
TGTGCCATCAAGGGACAGGGGCTTGAGCAGTTCTTC
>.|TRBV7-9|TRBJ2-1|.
CASDGTYYNEQFF
TGTGCCAGCGACGGGACCTATTACAATGAGCAGTTCTTC
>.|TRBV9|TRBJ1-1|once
CASSVAPSGGNTEAFF
TGTGCCAGCAGCGTAGCTCCGTCCGGGGGAAACACTGAAGCTTTCTTT
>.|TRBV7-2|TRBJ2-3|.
CASSPRRPMSTQYF
TGTGCCAGCAGCCCCCGGCGCCCGATGAGTACGCAGTATTTT
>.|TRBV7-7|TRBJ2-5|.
CASSPGVGEETQYF
TGTGCCAGCAGCCCGGGGGTCGGGGAGGAGACCCAGTACTTC
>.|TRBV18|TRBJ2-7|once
CASSPSRDKSYEQYF
TGTGCCAGTTCCCCTTCCCGGGACAAGAGCTACGAGCAGTACTTC
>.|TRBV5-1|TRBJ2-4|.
CASSFPGMDIQYF
TGCGCCAGCAGCTTTCCGGGTATGGACATTCAGTACTTC
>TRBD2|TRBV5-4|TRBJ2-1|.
CASSPTSGGFSYNEQFF
TGTGCCAGCAGCCCGACTAGCGGGGGCTTCTCCTACAATGAGCAGTTCTTC
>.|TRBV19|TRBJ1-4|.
CASSSGRREKLFF
TGTGCCAGTAGTTCCGGACGGAGGGAAAAACTGTTTTTT
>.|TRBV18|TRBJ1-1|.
CASSTLSLGGDTEAFF
TGTGCCAGCTCAACCCTCAGTTTGGGAGGTGACACTGAAGCTTTCTTT
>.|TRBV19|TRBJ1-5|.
CASSNNDYQPQHF
TGTGCCAGTAGTAATAACGATTATCAGCCCCAGCATTTT
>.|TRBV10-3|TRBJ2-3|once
CAISEPGGYTDTQYF
TGTGCCATCAGTGAGCCAGGGGGGTACACAGATACGCAGTATTTT
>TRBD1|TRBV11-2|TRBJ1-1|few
CASRRQGNTEAFF
TGTGCCAGCAGAAGACAGGGGAACACTGAAGCTTTCTTT
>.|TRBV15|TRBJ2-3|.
CATSRVGADTQYF
TGTGCCACCAGCAGAGTTGGGGCAGATACGCAGTATTTT
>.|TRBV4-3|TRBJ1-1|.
CASSQVAMNTEAFF
TGCGCCAGCAGCCAAGTTGCGATGAACACTGAAGCTTTCTTT
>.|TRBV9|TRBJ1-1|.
CASSVGWGNTEAFF
TGTGCCAGCAGCGTAGGTTGGGGGAACACTGAAGCTTTCTTT
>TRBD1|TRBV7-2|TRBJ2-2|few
CASSLRDRGPGELFF
TGTGCCAGCAGCTTAAGGGACAGGGGGCCCGGGGAGCTGTTTTTT
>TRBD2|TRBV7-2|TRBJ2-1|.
CASSPGPGTSGSYEQFF
TGTGCCAGCAGCCCAGGACCTGGGACTAGCGGGAGCTATGAGCAGTTCTTC
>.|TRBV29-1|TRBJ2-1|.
CSGGSYNEQFF
TGCAGCGGGGGAAGCTACAATGAGCAGTTCTTC
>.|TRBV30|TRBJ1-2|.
CAWSAGSLCGYTF
TGTGCCTGGAGCGCCGGGAGCCTTTGCGGCTACACCTTC
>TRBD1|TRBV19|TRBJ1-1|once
CASSMFDRGITEAFF
TGTGCCAGTAGTATGTTCGACAGGGGTATAACCGAAGCTTTCTTT
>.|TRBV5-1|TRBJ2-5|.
CASSLPGNQETQYF
TGCGCCAGCAGCTTACCCGGTAACCAAGAGACCCAGTACTTC
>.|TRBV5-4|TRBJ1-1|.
CASSSPTVPNTEAFF
TGTGCCAGCAGCTCCCCGACGGTGCCGAACACTGAAGCTTTCTTT
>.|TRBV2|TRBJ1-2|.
CASSASGRSYGYTF
TGTGCCAGCAGCGCATCGGGCCGATCCTATGGCTACACCTTC
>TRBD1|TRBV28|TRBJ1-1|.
CASSGPGQTNTEAFF
TGTGCCAGCAGTGGCCCGGGACAGACGAACACTGAAGCTTTCTTT
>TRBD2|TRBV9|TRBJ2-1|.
CASSVFSGSYDEQFF
TGTGCCAGCAGCGTTTTTAGCGGGAGTTATGATGAGCAGTTCTTC
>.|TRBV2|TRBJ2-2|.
CASKGGRKAGELFF
TGTGCCAGCAAAGGGGGGAGGAAGGCCGGGGAGCTGTTTTTT
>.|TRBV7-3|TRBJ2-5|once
CASSLNGQMETQYF
TGTGCCAGCAGCTTAAATGGACAGATGGAGACCCAGTACTTC
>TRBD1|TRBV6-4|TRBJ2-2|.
CASSDSRGQANTGELFF
TGTGCCAGCAGTGACTCGAGGGGACAGGCGAACACCGGGGAGCTGTTTTTT
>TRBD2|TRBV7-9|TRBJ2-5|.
CASSSTGGTSPETQYF
TGTGCCAGCAGCTCCACGGGGGGGACTAGCCCAGAGACCCAGTACTTC
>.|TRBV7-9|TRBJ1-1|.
CASSQEADPEAFF
TGTGCCAGCAGCCAGGAGGCTGACCCTGAAGCTTTCTTT
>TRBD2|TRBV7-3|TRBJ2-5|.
CASSQAGGEGETQYF
TGTGCCAGCAGCCAAGCGGGAGGGGAGGGAGAGACCCAGTACTTC
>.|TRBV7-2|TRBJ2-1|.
CASSSLGTYNEQFF
TGTGCCAGCAGTTCCCTGGGGACTTACAATGAGCAGTTCTTC
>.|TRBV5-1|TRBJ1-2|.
CASSLAAQGAGGYTF
TGCGCCAGCAGCTTGGCGGCACAGGGAGCTGGTGGCTACACCTTC
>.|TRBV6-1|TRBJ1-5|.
CASSGANQPQHF
TGTGCCAGCAGCGGGGCCAATCAGCCCCAGCATTTT
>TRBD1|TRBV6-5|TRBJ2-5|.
CATSDRKETQYF
TGTGCCACCTCGGACAGGAAAGAGACCCAGTACTTC
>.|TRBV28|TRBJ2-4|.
CASRTGESPPKNIQYF
TGTGCCAGCAGAACTGGGGAATCCCCCCCCAAAAACATTCAGTACTTC
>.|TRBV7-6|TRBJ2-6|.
CASSPDSSSGANVLTF
TGTGCCAGCAGCCCGGACTCAAGCTCTGGGGCCAACGTCCTGACTTTC
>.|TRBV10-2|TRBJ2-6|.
CASGGGDTFSGANVLTF
TGCGCCAGCGGAGGAGGGGACACATTCTCTGGGGCCAACGTCCTGACTTTC
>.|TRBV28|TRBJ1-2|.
CASSLGPFRSSYGYTF
TGTGCCAGCAGTTTAGGCCCGTTCCGGTCGAGCTATGGCTACACCTTC
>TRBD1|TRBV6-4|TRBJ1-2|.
CASSDNENGDRANYGYTF
TGTGCCAGCAGTGACAACGAAAATGGGGACAGGGCTAACTATGGCTACACCTTC
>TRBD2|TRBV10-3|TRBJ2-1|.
CAISALAGGGQFF
TGTGCCATCAGCGCCCTAGCGGGAGGGGGGCAGTTCTTC
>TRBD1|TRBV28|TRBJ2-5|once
CASSPRTGGSETQYF
TGTGCCAGCAGTCCCAGGACAGGGGGCTCTGAGACCCAGTACTTC